The rows below give T cell receptor beta chains drawn from one sample of a study of human T cells and chemical hapten exposure. TCRdb passed the RACE reads through MiXCR, listing each CDR3 protein once. The data contain under 300,000 distinct CDR3 sequences, approximately 8.6% of them singletons. The specimen comprised whole blood, sampled in connection with sensitization to the hapten diphenylcyclopropenone (DPC). The source of these receptors is a woman aged 35 to 49 with alopecia areata. Some clones in this sample may be carry-over from other donors' samples. Both conserved end residues are part of each CDR3.

v_gene,CDR3aa
TRBV28,CASKGTSIHNEQFF
TRBV4-1,CASSLASDREGQTQYF
TRBV7-6,CVSSASGTGKPGELFF
TRBV7-2,CASGRTSRNTDTQYF
TRBV6-5,CASSYRRGDTQYF
TRBV12-3/TRBV12-4,CASTLTGPSYEQYF
TRBV5-1,CASSLARGRGGELFF
TRBV5-1,CASSTLPRNNSPLHF
TRBV4-2,CASSQDIGDSSNEQFF
TRBV7-9,CASSITSGSYNEQFF
TRBV5-4,CASSPDRPSGANVLTF
TRBV20-1,CSAPGTYLRETYNEQFF
TRBV5-1,CASSLVDIGETQYF
TRBV24-1,CATSSPAPTDTQYF
TRBV7-9,CASSPSGRPNEQFF
TRBV3-1,CASSQAARRETQYF
TRBV11-2,CASSLYTSGSLSTDTQYF